The 25 T cell receptor beta chains in this list originate from one sample, sequenced in a study of cytomegalovirus exposure and HLA in healthy donors. The PCR made use of 60 Vbeta and 13 Jbeta primers. Repertoires were generated with immunoSEQ multiplex PCR, while TCRdb's copy carries only in-frame clones and drops some. The data hold about 78,000 clones, with over 60% observed a single time. The sequencing sample was made of PBMCs. Every receptor here comes from a woman in her 40s in good health and CMV-seropositive.

The gene calls are TRBV19 and TRBJ2-3; 14 positions agree with TRBD2. The CDR3 runs 17 residues. The germline V gene has CDR1 LNHDA and CDR2 SQIVND (reference sequence). The V segment lost 5 bases and the J segment 3 bases; nucleotides outside the gene matches: 7. CDR3 loop: CASSAPGTSGRTDTQYF. CDR3 sequence (DNA): TGTGCCAGTAGTGCACCCGGGACTAGCGGGAGAACAGATACGCAGTATTTT.

This clone has more than one count but fewer than ten. The chain couples TRBV4-1 to TRBJ1-1; D is perhaps TRBD1 (5 bases). The CDR3 extends over 16 amino acids. Trimming removed 0 bases from V and 1 base from J, with 12 bases in between. Germline CDR1 MGHRA, CDR2 YSYEKL. The CDR3 spells CASSQDQTDENTEAFF. In DNA form, the CDR3 reads TGCGCCAGCAGCCAAGACCAGACAGACGAGAACACTGAAGCTTTCTTT.

The chain combines TRBV28 with TRBJ1-5; D is uncertain. CDR1 is MDHEN, CDR2 SYDVKM, per germline. This CDR3 contains 15 residues. The ends were cut back, 8 bases at V and 3 bases at J, with 17 bases in the middle. In nucleotides, the CDR3 is TGTGCCAGCGCTTCGACTAACAGATACAATCAGCCCCAGCATTTT. Translated: CASASTNRYNQPQHF.

The J gene is TRBJ1-1, the V gene TRBV5-1; D possibly corresponds to TRBD1 (6 bases). Looked up from germline, CDR1 is SGHRS and CDR2 is YFSETQ. V lost 7 bases, J lost 2 bases, and 15 bases lay in between. The CDR3 spans 14 residues. CDR3 coding DNA: TGCGCCAGCGGACAAACAGGGTATAACACTGAAGCTTTCTTT. The encoded protein is CASGQTGYNTEAFF.

This chain joins TRBV7-9 and TRBJ2-1; maybe TRBD1 (5 bases). The CDR3 totals 16 residues. Trimming stripped 2 bases from V and 10 bases from J, with 21 bases between. Per germline, CDR1 SEHNR and CDR2 FQNEAQ (reference sequence). The CDR3 sequence is CASSLWGQKTLGEQFF. DNA for the CDR3: TGTGCCAGCAGCTTATGGGGCCAGAAAACACTGGGGGAGCAGTTCTTC.

The V and J genes are TRBV5-1 and TRBJ2-5; a possible D gene is TRBD2 (6 bases). This CDR3 comprises 15 residues. CDR1 is SGHRS and CDR2 is YFSETQ in the germline V gene. V dropped 0 bases and J dropped 0 bases, with 9 bases sitting between them. CDR3 in amino acids: CASSLGRDYQETQYF. The CDR3 DNA follows: TGCGCCAGCAGCTTGGGCCGGGACTACCAAGAGACCCAGTACTTC.

This clone showed up just a few times. The chain uses TRBV6-5 and TRBJ2-7, with D tentatively TRBD2 (5 bases). The CDR3 covers 13 residues. CDR1 is MNHEY, CDR2 SVGAGI, per germline. V lost 7 bases, J lost 1 base, and 11 bases lay in between. CDR3: CASTSEGSYEQYF. The CDR3 DNA reads as TGTGCCAGCACCTCCGAGGGATCCTACGAGCAGTACTTC.

This clone was counted a single time. The chain has TRBV2 and TRBJ2-7; 7 positions match TRBD2. Germline V gene sequence: CDR1 SNHLY, CDR2 FYNNEI. The CDR3 is made up of 15 amino acids. V lost 5 bases, J lost 6 bases, and 13 bases stayed unmatched. This chain's CDR3 is CASSPGASGTGEQYF. In DNA, the CDR3 is TGTGCCAGCAGTCCCGGTGCTAGCGGCACAGGCGAGCAGTACTTC.

The chain's CDR3 is CAWSKWDRGLYESYNEQFF. As DNA, the CDR3 is TGTGCCTGGAGTAAGTGGGACAGGGGGCTTTACGAATCCTACAATGAGCAGTTCTTC. The chain carries TRBV30 and TRBJ2-1; 12 positions agree with TRBD1. The junction had 12 bases not matched to a gene; V was cut back by 2 bases and J by 1 base. The CDR3 sequence is 19 residues long. Germline V lookup: CDR1 GTSNPN, CDR2 SVGIG (reference sequence).

The V gene is TRBV28, the J gene TRBJ2-7; 7 bases match TRBD1. In germline, CDR1 is MDHEN, CDR2 SYDVKM. The CDR3 is 14 amino acids. Losses at the gene ends were 6 bases for V and 2 bases for J; bases not matched to a gene: 7. The CDR3 reads CASSQGTVTYEQYF. As DNA, the CDR3 is TGTGCCAGCAGCCAAGGGACAGTCACCTACGAGCAGTACTTC. Full variable domain (outside the CDR3, taken from reference TRBV28 and TRBJ2-7): DVKVTQSSRYLVKRTGEKVFLECVQDMDHENMFWYRQDPGLGLRLIYFSYDVKMKEKGDIPEGYSVSREKKERFSLILESASTNQTSMYLCASSQGTVTYEQYFGPGTRLTVT.

The genes are TRBV28 and TRBJ1-6; D not resolved. The CDR3 is made up of 14 amino acids. Germline assignment: CDR1 MDHEN and CDR2 SYDVKM. Trimming shortened V by 6 bases and J by 7 bases, and 13 bases separated the two germline ends. CDR3 nucleotide sequence: TGTGCCAGCAGCCAAGGGCGGGCCAATTCACCCCTCCACTTT. Translated: CASSQGRANSPLHF.

This sequence joins TRBV27 and TRBJ1-2; 7 bases match TRBD1. V shed 8 bases, J shed 6 bases, and the junction held 12 bases outside the gene matches. The CDR3 runs to 14 residues. The germline V gene has CDR1 MNHEY and CDR2 SMNVEV (reference sequence). CDR3 bases: TGTGCCAGCGGAATACTACAGGGGATAGATGGCTACACCTTC. The encoded protein is CASGILQGIDGYTF.

The rearrangement links TRBV5-6 to TRBJ2-5, with a possible D match to TRBD1 (6 bases). This CDR3 region has 13 residues. CDR1 is SGHDT, CDR2 YYEEEE, per germline. Trimming cost V 6 bases and J 4 bases, with 13 bases left between them. CDR3 in amino acids: CASKRGSSETQYF. Here the CDR3 DNA reads TGTGCCAGCAAGAGGGGGAGCTCAGAGACCCAGTACTTC.

This clone appeared a few times. The chain couples TRBV19 to TRBJ1-1; unclear D gene. Per germline, CDR1 LNHDA and CDR2 SQIVND (reference sequence). The CDR3 sequence is 13 residues long. Trimming stripped 4 bases from V and 1 base from J, with 7 bases between. The CDR3 sequence: CASSSGQNTEAFF. The DNA of the CDR3 is TGTGCCAGTAGTAGCGGGCAGAACACTGAAGCTTTCTTT.

CDR3 sequence reads: CASSSWDSLNNEQFF. For the CDR3, the DNA is TGTGCCAGCAGCTCCTGGGACAGCCTAAACAATGAGCAGTTCTTC. J is TRBJ2-1 and V is TRBV7-9, with 7 nucleotides matching TRBD1. Germline values: CDR1 SEHNR, CDR2 FQNEAQ (reference sequence). The CDR3 is 15 amino acids. The trim removed 4 bases at V and 5 bases at J, leaving 8 bases unmatched.

The chain joins TRBV5-1 to TRBJ2-3, with TRBD1 matching 7 bases. This CDR3 contains 14 residues. With 3 bases clipped from V and 1 base from J, the junction kept 2 bases outside the gene matches. The V gene's germline CDR1 is SGHRS and CDR2 YFSETQ. This CDR3 is CASSSGTGTDTQYF. CDR3 DNA: TGCGCCAGCAGCTCAGGGACAGGCACAGATACGCAGTATTTT.

The V gene is TRBV2, the J gene TRBJ1-1; possible D gene TRBD1, 6 bases. Germline CDR1 reads SNHLY; CDR2 reads FYNNEI. Trimming left V 9 bases short and J 5 bases short, with 16 bases between. CDR3 length: 13 residues. CDR3: CARLRGASTEAFF. CDR3 bases: TGTGCCAGGCTCCGGGGGGCATCAACTGAAGCTTTCTTT.

The chain has TRBV5-6 and TRBJ2-7; unclear D gene. Germline V CDR1 and CDR2: SGHDT, YYEEEE. Trimming shortened V by 2 bases and J by 6 bases, and 12 bases separated the two germline ends. The CDR3 covers 13 residues. CDR3 sequence (DNA): TGTGCCAGCAGCTTCCCCCACGGCGGCGAGCAGTACTTC. This gives the protein CASSFPHGGEQYF.

This chain links TRBV2 with TRBJ1-1; D ambiguous. Trimming cost V 2 bases and J 3 bases, with 13 bases left between them. Germline V gene data show CDR1 as SNHLY and CDR2 as FYNNEI. The CDR3 has 15 amino acids. The CDR3 spells CASSELESGDTEAFF. CDR3 DNA sequence: TGTGCCAGCAGTGAATTAGAATCCGGGGACACTGAAGCTTTCTTT.

The rearrangement joins TRBV6-5 to TRBJ2-5; 10 nucleotides match TRBD1. J lost 4 bases, V lost 0 bases, and 5 bases had no gene match. The CDR3 has 16 amino acids. Germline V gene sequence: CDR1 MNHEY, CDR2 SVGAGI. DNA of the CDR3: TGTGCCAGCAGTTACTCGACAGGGGGCATTGGAGAGACCCAGTACTTC. Translating gives CASSYSTGGIGETQYF.

The genes are TRBV5-1 and TRBJ2-2; 8 positions agree with TRBD1. CDR3 length equals 14 residues. Trimming at V came to 5 bases and at J to 9 bases, leaving 9 bases not matched to a gene. Germline V lookup: CDR1 SGHRS, CDR2 YFSETQ. DNA of the CDR3: TGCGCCAGCAGTGGGATGGGACAGGCCCGGGAGCTGTTTTTT. Protein: CASSGMGQARELFF. The complete variable domain, with remaining parts taken from reference TRBV5-1 and TRBJ2-2, reads KAGVTQTPRYLIKTRGQQVTLSCSPISGHRSVSWYQQTPGQGLQFLFEYFSETQRNKGNFPGRFSGRQFSNSRSEMNVSTLELGDSALYLCASSGMGQARELFFGEGSRLTVL.

The rearrangement links TRBV15 to TRBJ2-2; perhaps TRBD2 as D (6 bases). CDR1 and CDR2 from the germline V gene are LNHNV and YYDKDF (reference sequence). The V and J ends lost 1 base and 4 bases respectively, with 13 bases between them. This CDR3 comprises 16 residues. CDR3 coding DNA: TGTGCCACCAGCAGAGGGGCCCTCGGGGGCACCGGGGAGCTGTTTTTT. Translated: CATSRGALGGTGELFF.

V gene TRBV29-1 combines with J gene TRBJ1-5; perhaps TRBD1 as D (5 bases). The CDR3 is 14 residues long. Trimming removed 4 bases at V and 5 bases at J, with 15 bases between. The V gene's germline CDR1 is SQVTM and CDR2 ANQGSEA. CDR3 sequence (DNA): TGCAGCGTTGGTGGTGTCGGGGGGGATCAGCCCCAGCATTTT. It specifies CSVGGVGGDQPQHF.

The chain joins TRBV10-3 to TRBJ1-5; 9 nucleotides match TRBD1. From germline, CDR1 is ENHRY and CDR2 SYGVKD. The junction had 0 bases not matched to a gene; V was cut back by 4 bases and J by 2 bases. This CDR3 contains 14 residues. The CDR3 is CAISGDRGNQPQHF. The CDR3 nucleotides are TGTGCCATCAGTGGGGACAGGGGCAATCAGCCCCAGCATTTT.

This chain uses TRBV5-1 with TRBJ1-4; 8 nucleotides match TRBD1. This CDR3 spans 15 amino acids. Germline assignment: CDR1 SGHRS and CDR2 YFSETQ. Trimming at V came to 4 bases and at J to 3 bases, leaving 5 bases not matched to a gene. CDR3 in amino acids: CASSPQGAPNEKLFF. CDR3 nucleotide sequence: TGCGCCAGCAGCCCCCAGGGGGCTCCTAATGAAAAACTGTTTTTT.